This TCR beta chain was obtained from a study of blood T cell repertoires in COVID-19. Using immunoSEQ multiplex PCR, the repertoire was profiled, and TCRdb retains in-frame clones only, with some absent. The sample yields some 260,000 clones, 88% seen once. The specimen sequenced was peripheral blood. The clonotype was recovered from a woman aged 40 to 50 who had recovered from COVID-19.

DNA for the CDR3: TGTGCCAGCAGCCCCGGACTAGCGTCCACCGGGGAGCTGTTTTTT. Amino acids: CASSPGLASTGELFF. The chain has TRBV7-6 and TRBJ2-2, with TRBD2 matching 9 bases. With V trimmed by 5 bases and J by 4 bases, 5 bases remained unmatched. Per germline, CDR1 SGHVS and CDR2 FNYEAQ. CDR3 length: 15 residues.